This T cell receptor (beta chain) comes out of a study of blood T cell repertoires in COVID-19. Across the whole study: From the United States, Italy and Spain came samples of acute and convalescent COVID-19. Nucleic acid was either cDNA or gDNA, and it came from T cells, B-cell-depleted T cells, or PBMCs.

Trimming removed 5 bases from V and 2 bases from J; junction bases left unmatched: 10. The CDR3 has 16 amino acids. Germline V CDR1 and CDR2: SEHNR, FQNEAQ (reference sequence). Per the study methods: Reference gene primer amplification in the assay estimated nucleated cell counts. Some clones are missing from TCRdb's copy, which holds only in-frame ones; the method was immunoSEQ multiplex PCR. The D gene and trimming were derived from the DNA, and the V and J assignments and clone size from that table. The sample yields about 260,000 clones, roughly nine tenths seen once. The TCR originated in a man in his forties who had recovered from COVID-19. Input material: peripheral blood. This rearrangement joins TRBV7-9 to TRBJ1-2, with 8 bases aligning to TRBD1. The CDR3 DNA follows: TGTGCCAGCAGCCCTCCCGACAGGGGCCACAACTATGGCTACACCTTC. Translated: CASSPPDRGHNYGYTF.